The next 15 T cell receptor beta chains were all read from a single sample in a study of cytomegalovirus exposure and HLA in healthy donors. The data were produced by immunoSEQ multiplex PCR, yet TCRdb's version contains in-frame clones alone and is incomplete. The table includes roughly 250,000 clones, 90% detected once. The sequencing sample was made of PBMCs. These receptors were taken from a woman aged 18-29 years in good health and CMV-seronegative.

This clone is a singleton in its sample. The chain couples TRBV5-6 to TRBJ2-3; 8 bases align to TRBD1. From germline, CDR1 is SGHDT and CDR2 YYEEEE. With 7 bases clipped from V and 1 base from J, the junction kept 5 bases outside the gene matches. The CDR3 loop spans 14 amino acids. As DNA, the CDR3 is TGTGCCAGCGGATTACAGGGGGGCACAGATACGCAGTATTTT. It translates to CASGLQGGTDTQYF.

The table lists this clone with a count of one. The chain is built from TRBV7-9 and TRBJ2-6; 7 bases map to TRBD1. Germline-derived CDR1 and CDR2 are SEHNR and FQNEAQ (reference sequence). The CDR3 consists of 16 residues. The V and J ends lost 11 bases and 2 bases, in that order; junction bases with no gene match: 12. CDR3 DNA: TGTGCCCAAAGCCTGGACAGGCAAGCTGGGGCCAACGTCCTGACTTTC. Protein: CAQSLDRQAGANVLTF.

The rearrangement uses TRBV6-5 and TRBJ2-7; 8 bases match TRBD1. This CDR3 is 16 amino acids long. V dropped 0 bases and J dropped 2; count of bases not matched to a gene: 6. Germline values: CDR1 MNHEY, CDR2 SVGAGI. The CDR3 loop reads CASSYSTGQVTYEQYF. Here the CDR3 DNA reads TGTGCCAGCAGTTACTCGACGGGACAGGTAACCTACGAGCAGTACTTC.

The V and J genes are TRBV4-1 and TRBJ2-5, with 9 positions matching TRBD2. CDR1 and CDR2 from the germline V gene are MGHRA and YSYEKL. This CDR3 has 16 amino acids. Germline trimming cut 1 base from V and 5 bases from J; bases unmatched to any gene: 8. The CDR3 DNA reads TGCGCCAGCAGCCAAGGAACAGCGGGGGGAGCGGAGACCCAGTACTTC. It specifies CASSQGTAGGAETQYF.

The chain uses TRBV11-2 and TRBJ1-2, with D unclear. V lost 5 bases, J lost 0 bases, and 16 bases lay in between. The CDR3 has 16 residues. In germline, CDR1 is SGHAT, CDR2 FQNNGV. CDR3 nucleotides: TGTGCCAGCAGCGCAAACTCAGTTAGCTCTAACTATGGCTACACCTTC. Protein sequence: CASSANSVSSNYGYTF.

This clone was counted once. The rearrangement links TRBV7-2 to TRBJ2-4, with D maybe TRBD1 (6 bases). V was clipped by 0 bases and J by 6 bases, with 9 bases between them. Germline loops: CDR1 SGHTA, CDR2 FQGNSA. The CDR3 has 14 amino acids. This CDR3 reads CASSLAVGGNIQYF. The CDR3 DNA sequence: TGTGCCAGCAGCTTAGCCGTAGGGGGAAACATTCAGTACTTC.

The V call is TRBV9, the J call TRBJ2-7; no definite D call. The CDR3 length is 13 residues. Germline lookup yields CDR1 SGDLS and CDR2 YYNGEE. Trimming stripped 3 bases from V and 2 bases from J, with 9 bases between. CDR3 sequence reads: CASSGTAPYEQYF. In DNA, the CDR3 is TGTGCCAGCAGCGGAACTGCTCCCTACGAGCAGTACTTC.

V gene TRBV7-9 combines with J gene TRBJ1-2; 9 bases are shared with TRBD1. The CDR3 has 17 amino acids. The germline gives CDR1 SEHNR, CDR2 FQNEAQ (reference sequence). V was pared by 6 bases and J by 4 bases, with 15 bases of the junction left unmatched. The CDR3 nucleotides read TGTGCCAGCAGTCGACTCCGGGACAGGGCCATTAGCTATGGCTACACCTTC. It yields the protein CASSRLRDRAISYGYTF.

Here the CDR3 DNA reads TGCGCCAGCAGTGATGCAGGTTGGTCTGGCTACACCTTC. Translation: CASSDAGWSGYTF. The rearrangement joins TRBV10-1 to TRBJ1-2; D uncertain. V was clipped by 3 bases and J by 7 bases, with 12 bases between them. This CDR3 is built from 13 residues. Per the germline V gene, CDR1 is WNHNN and CDR2 is SYGVQD (reference sequence).

Only one count was recorded for this clone. V gene TRBV6-6 combines with J gene TRBJ2-7; D not certain. Trimming stripped 7 bases from V and 7 bases from J, with 14 bases between. In germline, CDR1 is MNHNY, CDR2 SVGAGI (reference sequence). The CDR3 consists of 12 residues. The CDR3 nucleotides are TGTGCCAGCACCTACCCCATTGGGGAGCAGTACGTC. Its protein is CASTYPIGEQYV.

V is TRBV10-3 and J is TRBJ1-2; TRBD1 matches at 8 bases. Germline trimming cut 6 bases from V and 1 base from J; bases unmatched to any gene: 7. This CDR3 is 15 amino acids long. Germline V gives CDR1 ENHRY, CDR2 SYGVKD. In DNA form, the CDR3 reads TGTGCCATCAGCCTCGGACAGGGAGATAACTATGGCTACACCTTC. It translates to CAISLGQGDNYGYTF.

The rearrangement joins TRBV20-1 to TRBJ2-5, with D unresolved. Deletions cut 4 bases from V and 6 bases from J, with 9 bases between. Per the germline V gene, CDR1 is DFQATT and CDR2 is SNEGSKA (reference sequence). The CDR3 extends over 11 amino acids. The CDR3: CSATRSQTQYF. Written as DNA, the CDR3 is TGCAGTGCTACCAGGTCTCAGACCCAGTACTTC.

V and J are TRBV7-9 and TRBJ2-2, with D unclear. CDR1 SEHNR and CDR2 FQNEAQ come from the germline V gene (reference sequence). The CDR3 spans 14 residues. V shed 7 bases and J shed 2 bases, with 11 bases lying between them. The CDR3 nucleotides are TGTGCCAGCATAGGTCAGGCAAACACCGGGGAGCTGTTTTTT. As protein: CASIGQANTGELFF.

V gene TRBV29-1 combines with J gene TRBJ2-7, with D possibly TRBD1 on 6 matching bases. Germline V CDR1 and CDR2: SQVTM, ANQGSEA. The CDR3 is made up of 12 amino acids. The germline V and J ends were trimmed by 6 bases and 1 base, with 10 bases remaining between them. The DNA of the CDR3 is TGCAGCGTAGGGACACCGTCCTACGAGCAGTACTTC. It is translated as CSVGTPSYEQYF.

The CDR3 sequence is CASSDIGTENTEAFF. CDR3 bases: TGTGCCAGCAGCGATATTGGGACAGAAAACACTGAAGCTTTCTTT. The V call is TRBV13, the J call TRBJ1-1; 7 nucleotides match TRBD1. CDR3 length: 15 residues. V was pared by 5 bases and J by 2 bases, with 8 bases of the junction left unmatched. Germline CDR1 and CDR2: PRHDT and FYEKMQ (reference sequence).